This paragraph covers one T cell receptor beta chain sequence. The antigen remains unidentified. This record belongs to a study of cytomegalovirus exposure and HLA in healthy donors. Study observations and caveats: In terms of immune exposure information, only CMV serostatus was available. By a later analysis, the bulk of CMV-associated TCR beta chains appeared HLA-restricted. A later analysis associated about 18,000 TCR beta sequences with HLA alleles at a 0.05 false discovery rate. The listing of 150 to 200 TCR beta chains classed them as cytomegalovirus-associated.

The PCR used 60 Vbeta and 13 Jbeta primers. Some clones are missing from TCRdb's copy, which holds only in-frame ones; the method was immunoSEQ multiplex PCR. Among about 170,000 clones listed, 84% were seen once. The V end was cut by 5 bases, the J end by 3 bases, with 17 bases between. CDR3 length: 15 residues. Germline-derived CDR1 and CDR2 are SEHNR and FQNEAQ (reference sequence). The specimen was PBMCs. The chain is built from TRBV7-9 and TRBJ2-7, with D possibly being TRBD1 (5 bases). This sequence was found in a man younger than 30 in good health and CMV-seronegative. CDR3 nucleotides: TGTGCCAGCAGCCCTTGGACAAATCACTACTACGAGCAGTACTTC. Translating gives CASSPWTNHYYEQYF.